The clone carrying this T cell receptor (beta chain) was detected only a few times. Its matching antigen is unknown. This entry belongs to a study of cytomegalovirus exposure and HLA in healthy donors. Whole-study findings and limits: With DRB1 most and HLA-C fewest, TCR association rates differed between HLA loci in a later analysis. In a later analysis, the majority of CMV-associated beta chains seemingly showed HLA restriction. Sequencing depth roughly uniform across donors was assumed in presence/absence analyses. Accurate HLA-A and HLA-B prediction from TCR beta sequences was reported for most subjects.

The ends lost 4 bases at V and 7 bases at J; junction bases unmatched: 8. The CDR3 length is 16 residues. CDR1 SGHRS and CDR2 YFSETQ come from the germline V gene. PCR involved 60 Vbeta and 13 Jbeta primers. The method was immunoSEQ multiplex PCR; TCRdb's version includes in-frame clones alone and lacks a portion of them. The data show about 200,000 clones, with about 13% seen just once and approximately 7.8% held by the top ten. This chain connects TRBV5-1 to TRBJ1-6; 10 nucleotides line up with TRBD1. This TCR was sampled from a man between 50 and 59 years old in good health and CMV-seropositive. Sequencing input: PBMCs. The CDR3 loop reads CASSLDWDRGNSPLHF. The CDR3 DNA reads TGCGCCAGCAGCCTGGACTGGGACAGGGGCAATTCACCCCTCCACTTT.